A selection of T cell receptor beta chains follows, all from one sample in a study of blood T cells in healthy people across ages. One entry per CDR3 protein, called by TCRdb with MiXCR from the 5' RACE reads. The sample carries just over 800,000 distinct CDR3 sequences, under 80% recorded once. The material sequenced was blood. These TCRs come from a man in his thirties or forties in good health. CDR3s include the opening cysteine and the closing phenylalanine or tryptophan. The order of the fields is J gene, clone size, D gene, V gene, CDR3 DNA, CDR3 protein. The D gene is left open where the match is weak. Expanded clones get a size class; other rows say once, few or many, or leave the size out.

J: TRBJ1-5
size: -
D: -
V: TRBV27
DNA: TGTGCCAGCAGTTTAGGGCTATGGCAGCCCCAGCATTTT
CDR3: CASSLGLWQPQHF

J: TRBJ2-3
size: -
D: TRBD2
V: TRBV4-3
DNA: TGCGCCAGCAGCCAAGATGCCGCTAGCGGGGAAGCAGATACGCAGTATTTT
CDR3: CASSQDAASGEADTQYF

J: TRBJ1-2
size: -
D: -
V: TRBV25-1
DNA: TGTGCCAGCAGTGAGGCTGCAGTCGGGGACTATGGCTACACCTTC
CDR3: CASSEAAVGDYGYTF

J: TRBJ1-6
size: -
D: TRBD1
V: TRBV27
DNA: TGTGCCAGCAGTCTAAGTACGACAGGGTGGAATTCACCCCTCCACTTT
CDR3: CASSLSTTGWNSPLHF

J: TRBJ2-5
size: once
D: -
V: TRBV10-3
DNA: TGTGCCACCAGTGAATACCAAGAGGCCCAGTACTTC
CDR3: CATSEYQEAQYF

J: TRBJ1-1
size: once
D: TRBD1
V: TRBV10-3
DNA: TGTGCCATCAGTCTACCGGACAGGGAAGCTTTCTTT
CDR3: CAISLPDREAFF

J: TRBJ2-3
size: -
D: TRBD1
V: TRBV29-1
DNA: TGCAGCACCGACAGGGGGGAAACAGATACGCAGTATTTT
CDR3: CSTDRGETDTQYF

J: TRBJ2-7
size: -
D: TRBD1
V: TRBV28
DNA: TGTGCCAGCAGCCTGTGGGACAGGGGAGGAGGCTACGAGCAGTACTTC
CDR3: CASSLWDRGGGYEQYF

J: TRBJ2-5
size: -
D: -
V: TRBV28
DNA: TGTGCCAGCAGTCGGTCGGTCGGAGTCCCAGGGACCCAGTACTTC
CDR3: CASSRSVGVPGTQYF

J: TRBJ2-1
size: -
D: TRBD2
V: TRBV28
DNA: TGTGCCAGCAGTTTGACTAGCGGGGGGGCCATGGGGAATGAGCAGTTCTTC
CDR3: CASSLTSGGAMGNEQFF

J: TRBJ2-3
size: -
D: -
V: TRBV27
DNA: TGTGCCAGCAGTTCGCTGTACCCTAGCACAGATACGCAGTATTTT
CDR3: CASSSLYPSTDTQYF

J: TRBJ2-1
size: few
D: TRBD2
V: TRBV9
DNA: TGTGCCAGCACCGAGGGCGGGGGGCCTTACAATGAGCAGTTCTTC
CDR3: CASTEGGGPYNEQFF

J: TRBJ2-5
size: -
D: -
V: TRBV25-1
DNA: TGTGCCAGCACCCCCTTCCAGGGCTTCCAAGAGACCCAGTACTTC
CDR3: CASTPFQGFQETQYF

J: TRBJ2-5
size: -
D: TRBD1
V: TRBV10-3
DNA: TGTGCCATCAGCCCCGCTCAGGGGGAAGAGACCCAGTACTTC
CDR3: CAISPAQGEETQYF

J: TRBJ1-5
size: few
D: TRBD1
V: TRBV12-3/TRBV12-4
DNA: TGTGCCAGCAGTGGGACAGGGAAAAATATGCCCCAGCATTTT
CDR3: CASSGTGKNMPQHF

J: TRBJ2-5
size: -
D: TRBD2
V: TRBV5-1
DNA: TGCGCCAGCAGCCCCACCCTACGGGGGGGCCGGTTGGAGACCCAGTACTTC
CDR3: CASSPTLRGGRLETQYF

J: TRBJ2-1
size: -
D: -
V: TRBV7-2
DNA: TGTGCCAGCAGCTTAGGCCAGTCGAGAGAGCAGTTCTTC
CDR3: CASSLGQSREQFF

J: TRBJ2-7
size: -
D: TRBD2
V: TRBV20-1
DNA: TGCAGTGCTAGAATTAGCGGGGGCTCCTACGAGCAGTACTTC
CDR3: CSARISGGSYEQYF

J: TRBJ2-3
size: -
D: -
V: TRBV7-3
DNA: TGTGCCAGCAGCTTAAGTGGGGGAACCCGCACAGATACGCAGTATTTT
CDR3: CASSLSGGTRTDTQYF

J: TRBJ1-1
size: -
D: -
V: TRBV15
DNA: TGTGCCACCAGCAGAGTAGGGGTGAACACTGAAGCTTTCTTT
CDR3: CATSRVGVNTEAFF

J: TRBJ2-7
size: -
D: -
V: TRBV16
DNA: TGTGTCAGCAGCCAATCTTCGGCTTACTCCTACGAGCAGTACTTC
CDR3: CVSSQSSAYSYEQYF

J: TRBJ2-5
size: few
D: TRBD1
V: TRBV28
DNA: TGTGCCAGCAGTTTAGGGACAGAACTACAAGAGACCCAGTACTTC
CDR3: CASSLGTELQETQYF

J: TRBJ2-3
size: -
D: -
V: TRBV10-3
DNA: TGTGCCATCAGTGAGTCGGTCGTAACAGATACGCAGTATTTT
CDR3: CAISESVVTDTQYF

J: TRBJ2-5
size: few
D: -
V: TRBV4-2
DNA: TGTGCCAGCAGCCAAGAGCGGAGTAGGGTACAAGAGACCCAGTACTTC
CDR3: CASSQERSRVQETQYF

J: TRBJ1-2
size: -
D: TRBD1
V: TRBV7-9
DNA: TGTGCCAGCAGCTTAGGGACAGGCAACCAACTTCTCTATGGCTACACCTTC
CDR3: CASSLGTGNQLLYGYTF

J: TRBJ1-1
size: few
D: -
V: TRBV19
DNA: TGTGCCAGTAGTACGATACTTGGCGCTGAAGCTTTCTTT
CDR3: CASSTILGAEAFF

J: TRBJ2-7
size: -
D: TRBD2
V: TRBV4-3
DNA: TGCGCCAGCAGCCAAGCCCCACTAGCGGGGGGCCTCTTCTCCTACGAGCAGTACTTC
CDR3: CASSQAPLAGGLFSYEQYF

J: TRBJ2-1
size: -
D: TRBD1
V: TRBV18
DNA: TGTGCCAGCTCACCGGACAGGGGCCTCGTTAATGAGCAGTTCTTC
CDR3: CASSPDRGLVNEQFF

J: TRBJ2-1
size: few
D: TRBD2
V: TRBV3-1
DNA: TGTGCCAGCAGCACTCGCACTAGCGGGGCCAATGAGCAGTTCTTC
CDR3: CASSTRTSGANEQFF

J: TRBJ1-4
size: -
D: -
V: TRBV7-9
DNA: TGTGCCAGCAGCTTAAGCGTTAATGAAAAACTGTTTTTT
CDR3: CASSLSVNEKLFF

J: TRBJ2-3
size: once
D: TRBD2
V: TRBV5-1
DNA: TGCGCCAGCAGCTTCGCGGGGGAGCGAACAGATACGCAGTATTTT
CDR3: CASSFAGERTDTQYF

J: TRBJ1-4
size: -
D: -
V: TRBV7-2
DNA: TGTGCCAGCAGCTTAGACCGGGACAAAGGGGAAAAACTGTTTTTT
CDR3: CASSLDRDKGEKLFF

J: TRBJ2-4
size: few
D: -
V: TRBV20-1
DNA: TGCAGTGCTGAGAACAGGGTGAGAATTCAGTACTTC
CDR3: CSAENRVRIQYF

J: TRBJ2-5
size: few
D: -
V: TRBV5-5
DNA: TGTGCCAGCAGCTTGGCAGGAACGGAGACCCAGTACTTC
CDR3: CASSLAGTETQYF

J: TRBJ2-1
size: -
D: -
V: TRBV7-2
DNA: TGTGCCAGCAGCAAACTAGTAAAGGAGCAGTTCTTC
CDR3: CASSKLVKEQFF

J: TRBJ2-1
size: -
D: -
V: TRBV3-1
DNA: TGTGCCAGCAGCCAAGGGCGGGACTCGGTGACCCAGTTCTTC
CDR3: CASSQGRDSVTQFF

J: TRBJ2-7
size: -
D: -
V: TRBV29-1
DNA: TGCAGCGTTAGGGGCCAGGGGTGCGAGCAGTACTTC
CDR3: CSVRGQGCEQYF

J: TRBJ2-7
size: -
D: -
V: TRBV4-3
DNA: TGCGCCAGCAGCCTTGCGGGGGGGACAGGGGTCTACGAGCAGTACTTC
CDR3: CASSLAGGTGVYEQYF

J: TRBJ2-1
size: many
D: -
V: TRBV5-1
DNA: TGCGCCAGCAGCTTGTTACAGGGGGAGGGCGAGCAGTTCTTC
CDR3: CASSLLQGEGEQFF

J: TRBJ2-7
size: -
D: TRBD1
V: TRBV28
DNA: TGTGCCAGCAGTTCCCCCCCAGGGACAGGGTCCTACGAGCAGTACTTC
CDR3: CASSSPPGTGSYEQYF

J: TRBJ1-2
size: once
D: -
V: TRBV9
DNA: TGTGCCAGCAGCGCCGACCACACGGACCTTCCCTATGGCCACACCTTC
CDR3: CASSADHTDLPYGHTF

J: TRBJ2-5
size: -
D: TRBD1
V: TRBV10-3
DNA: TGTGCCTACGGGACAGACCAAGAGACCCAGTACTTC
CDR3: CAYGTDQETQYF

J: TRBJ1-4
size: -
D: -
V: TRBV9
DNA: TGTGCCAGCAGCGTATCGGAAGCAACTAATGAAAAACTGTTTTTT
CDR3: CASSVSEATNEKLFF

J: TRBJ2-3
size: -
D: -
V: TRBV29-1
DNA: TGCAGCGTTGCTGGGGGACTCACAGATACGCAGTATTTT
CDR3: CSVAGGLTDTQYF

J: TRBJ2-1
size: once
D: TRBD2
V: TRBV5-1
DNA: TGCGCCAGCAGCTTTCGGGGACTAGCGGAGCTATACAATGAGCAGTTCTTC
CDR3: CASSFRGLAELYNEQFF

J: TRBJ2-3
size: -
D: -
V: TRBV7-2
DNA: TGTGCCAGCAGCCTCGGTTCAGGGGTTTCAGATACGCAGTATTTT
CDR3: CASSLGSGVSDTQYF

J: TRBJ1-4
size: -
D: TRBD1
V: TRBV28
DNA: TGTGCCAGCAGGAGGACAGGAAATTTACTTAATGAAAAACTGTTTTTT
CDR3: CASRRTGNLLNEKLFF

J: TRBJ2-7
size: -
D: -
V: TRBV28
DNA: TGTGCCAGCAGGGCAGGGAGGTACGAGCAGTACTTC
CDR3: CASRAGRYEQYF